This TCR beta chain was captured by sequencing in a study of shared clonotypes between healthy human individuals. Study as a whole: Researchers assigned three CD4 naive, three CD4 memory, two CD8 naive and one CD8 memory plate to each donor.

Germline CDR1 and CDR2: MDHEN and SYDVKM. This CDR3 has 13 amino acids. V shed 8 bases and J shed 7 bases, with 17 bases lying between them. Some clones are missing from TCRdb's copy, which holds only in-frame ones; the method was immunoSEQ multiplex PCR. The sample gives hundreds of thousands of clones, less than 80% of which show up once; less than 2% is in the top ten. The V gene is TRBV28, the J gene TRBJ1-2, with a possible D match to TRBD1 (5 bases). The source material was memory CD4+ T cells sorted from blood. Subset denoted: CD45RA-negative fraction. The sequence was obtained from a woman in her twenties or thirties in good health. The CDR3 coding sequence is TGTGCCAGCCGTACAGGAGATCGGGGTGGCTACACCTTC. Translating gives CASRTGDRGGYTF.